A selection of T cell receptor beta chains follows, all from one sample in a study of T cells in Graves' hyperthyroidism and ophthalmopathy. MiXCR, run by TCRdb on the multiplex PCR reads, gives a single entry per CDR3 protein. The sample has approximately 410,000 distinct CDR3 sequences, roughly 13% seen once; the top ten hold 5% to 6.5%. Sequencing was done on a sample of blood. The receptors come from a woman younger than 30 with Graves' hyperthyroidism. Both conserved end residues are trimmed from each CDR3. D genes are given only for firm matches.

length | D | V | CDR3
12 | NA | TRBV28 | ASSSSDVQETQY
10 | NA | TRBV27 | ASSLLGREQY
13 | TRBD1 | TRBV2 | ASSDLEAGGTGQY
14 | NA | TRBV12-3/TRBV12-4 | ASSPRERGMRETQY
15 | NA | TRBV30 | AWSSWGGGIMNTEAF
12 | TRBD1 | TRBV2 | ASSQTGVPETQY
10 | NA | TRBV28 | ASSSLYNEQF
12 | NA | TRBV5-1 | ASSLDEGDREQY
13 | NA | TRBV5-1 | ASSLARGGAAEAF
11 | NA | TRBV12-3/TRBV12-4 | ASSLEYTGELF
11 | NA | TRBV30 | AWSVFYGGEQF
12 | NA | TRBV12-3/TRBV12-4 | ASSPGILRYEQY
13 | NA | TRBV4-1 | ASSPFQGKFEKLF
15 | TRBD1 | TRBV30 | AWSVPTGGPNDYGYT
14 | TRBD2 | TRBV19 | ASCMKGGMVADTQY
11 | NA | TRBV20-1 | SARGGSSYEQY
11 | NA | TRBV20-1 | SARVAFTGELF
11 | NA | TRBV20-1 | SASGSRIDTQY
12 | NA | TRBV5-4 | ASSLGGRGDGYT
9 | NA | TRBV28 | ASSFGNIQY
12 | TRBD1 | TRBV27 | ASSPRDRDNEQY
15 | TRBD2 | TRBV20-1 | SARGAVLAGLTDTQY
11 | NA | TRBV18 | ASSPSMEETQY
14 | NA | TRBV5-6 | ASSLVGHSYSYEQY
11 | NA | TRBV6-4 | ASSQSSEDTQY
12 | TRBD1 | TRBV20-1 | SAPGQGLWNEQF